Reported below is one TCR beta chain. Its cognate antigen is unknown. Germline CDR1 reads KGHSH; CDR2 reads LQKENI. Deletions cut 0 bases from V and 6 bases from J, with 3 bases between. CDR3 size: 12 residues. All of the isolated RNA was reverse transcribed, so expressed TCRB transcripts were sequenced. Sequencing was performed with immunoSEQ multiplex PCR; in TCRdb, only in-frame clones are kept and a portion is missing. The profile shows 400,000 to 500,000 clones, around 14% of them singletons. Sorting based on CD45RO/CCR7/CD25/CD127/CD95/CD27 separated CD4+ naive, central memory, regulatory and stem cell-like memory cells. These data come from a study of beta chain features in type 1 diabetes. Notes on the study in general: Since sequencing was performed on cDNA, cells with high TCR expression could be over-represented.

The J gene is TRBJ1-5, the V gene TRBV18; unclear D gene. The origin of this receptor is a man aged 25-45 years in good health. Sequencing was performed on naive CD4+ T cells from blood. The CDR3 spells CASSPPGQPQHF. Written as DNA, the CDR3 is TGTGCCAGCTCACCACCGGGTCAGCCCCAGCATTTT. The complete variable domain, with remaining parts taken from reference TRBV18 and TRBJ1-5, reads NAGVMQNPRHLVRRRGQEARLRCSPMKGHSHVYWYRQLPEEGLKFMVYLQKENIIDESGMPKERFSAEFPKEGPSILRIQQVVRGDSAAYFCASSPPGQPQHFGDGTRLSIL.